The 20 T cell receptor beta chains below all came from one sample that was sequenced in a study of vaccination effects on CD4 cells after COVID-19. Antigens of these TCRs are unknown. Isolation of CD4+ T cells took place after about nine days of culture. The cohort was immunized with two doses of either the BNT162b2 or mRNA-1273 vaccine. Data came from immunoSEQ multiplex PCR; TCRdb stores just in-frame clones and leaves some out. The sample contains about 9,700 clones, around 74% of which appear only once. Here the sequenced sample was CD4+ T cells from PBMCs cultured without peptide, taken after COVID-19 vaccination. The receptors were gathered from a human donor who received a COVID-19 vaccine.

The CDR3 protein is CASSEGGAGNTIYF. In DNA, the CDR3 is TGTGCCAGCAGTGAAGGGGGCGCTGGAAACACCATATATTTT. The rearrangement joins TRBV6-1 to TRBJ1-3, with a tentative D call TRBD1 (5 bases). Germline CDR1 MNHNS, CDR2 SASEGT. The CDR3 contains 14 residues. The V end was cut by 1 base, the J end by 2 bases, with 6 bases between.

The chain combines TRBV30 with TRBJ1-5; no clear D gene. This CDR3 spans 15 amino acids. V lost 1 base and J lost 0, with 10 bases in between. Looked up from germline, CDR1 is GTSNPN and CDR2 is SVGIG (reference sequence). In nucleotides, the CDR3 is TGTGCCTGGAGTGGTGGTACCCATAGCAATCAGCCCCAGCATTTT. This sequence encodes CAWSGGTHSNQPQHF.

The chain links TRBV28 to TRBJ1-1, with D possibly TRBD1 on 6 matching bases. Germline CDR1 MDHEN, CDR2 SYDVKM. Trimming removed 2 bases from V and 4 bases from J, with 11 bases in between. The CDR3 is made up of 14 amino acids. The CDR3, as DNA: TGTGCCAGCAGTTTACCCGGACAGAGCACTGAAGCTTTCTTT. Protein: CASSLPGQSTEAFF.

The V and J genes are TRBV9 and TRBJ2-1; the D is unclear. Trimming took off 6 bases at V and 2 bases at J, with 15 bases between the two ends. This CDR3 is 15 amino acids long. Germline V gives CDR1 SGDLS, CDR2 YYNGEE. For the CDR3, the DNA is TGTGCCAGCACCTACCGAGACGCTCCCTACAATGAGCAGTTCTTC. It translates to CASTYRDAPYNEQFF.

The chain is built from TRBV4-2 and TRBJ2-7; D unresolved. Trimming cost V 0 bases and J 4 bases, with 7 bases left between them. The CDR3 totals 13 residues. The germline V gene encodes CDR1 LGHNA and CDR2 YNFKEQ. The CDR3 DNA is TGTGCCAGCAGCCAAGAGGCAGTTTACGAGCAGTACTTC. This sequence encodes CASSQEAVYEQYF.

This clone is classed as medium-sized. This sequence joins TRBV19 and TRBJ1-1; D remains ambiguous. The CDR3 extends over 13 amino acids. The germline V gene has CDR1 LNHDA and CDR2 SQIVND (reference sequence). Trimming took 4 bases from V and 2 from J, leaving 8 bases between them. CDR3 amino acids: CASSTRFNTEAFF. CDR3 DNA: TGTGCCAGTAGTACCAGGTTCAACACTGAAGCTTTCTTT.

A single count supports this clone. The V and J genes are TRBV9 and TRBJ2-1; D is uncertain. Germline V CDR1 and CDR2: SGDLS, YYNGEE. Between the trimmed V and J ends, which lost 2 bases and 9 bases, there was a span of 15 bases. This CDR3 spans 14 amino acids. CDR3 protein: CASSVRTGDSEQFF. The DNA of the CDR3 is TGTGCCAGCAGCGTTAGGACGGGTGATTCTGAGCAGTTCTTC.

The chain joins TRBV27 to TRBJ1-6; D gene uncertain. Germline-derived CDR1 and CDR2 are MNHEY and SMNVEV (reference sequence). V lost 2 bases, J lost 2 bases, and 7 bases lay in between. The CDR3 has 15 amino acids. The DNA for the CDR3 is TGTGCCAGCAGTTTAAGGGCCCCCTATAATTCACCCCTCCACTTT. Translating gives CASSLRAPYNSPLHF.

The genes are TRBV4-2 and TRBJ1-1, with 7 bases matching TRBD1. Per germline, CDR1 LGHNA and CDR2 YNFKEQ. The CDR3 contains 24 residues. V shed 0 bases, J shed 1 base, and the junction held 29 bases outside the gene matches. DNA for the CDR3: TGTGCCAGCAGCCAAGAAAGGACCATTAGGAGGGCTGACTCAACGGGACAGAGGAACACTGAAGCTTTCTTT. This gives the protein CASSQERTIRRADSTGQRNTEAFF.

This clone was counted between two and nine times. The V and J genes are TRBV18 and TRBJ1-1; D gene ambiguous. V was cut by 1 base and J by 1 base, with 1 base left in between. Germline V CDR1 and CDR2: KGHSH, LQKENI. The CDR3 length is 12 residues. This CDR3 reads CASSPQNTEAFF. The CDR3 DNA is TGTGCCAGCTCACCACAGAACACTGAAGCTTTCTTT. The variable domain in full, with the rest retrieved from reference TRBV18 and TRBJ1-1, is NAGVMQNPRHLVRRRGQEARLRCSPMKGHSHVYWYRQLPEEGLKFMVYLQKENIIDESGMPKERFSAEFPKEGPSILRIQQVVRGDSAAYFCASSPQNTEAFFGQGTRLTVV.

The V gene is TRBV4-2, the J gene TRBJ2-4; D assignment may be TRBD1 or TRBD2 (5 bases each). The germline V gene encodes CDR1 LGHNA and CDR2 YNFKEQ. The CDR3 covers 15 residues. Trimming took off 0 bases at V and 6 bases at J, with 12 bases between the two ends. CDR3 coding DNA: TGTGCCAGCAGCCAAGATCCCAGGGCGGGAAACATTCAGTACTTC. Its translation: CASSQDPRAGNIQYF.

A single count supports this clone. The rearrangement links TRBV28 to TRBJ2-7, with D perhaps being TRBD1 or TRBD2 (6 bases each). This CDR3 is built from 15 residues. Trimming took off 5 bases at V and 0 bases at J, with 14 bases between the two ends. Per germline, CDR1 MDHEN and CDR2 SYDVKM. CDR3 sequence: CASSPLGGTSYEQYF. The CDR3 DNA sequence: TGTGCCAGCAGTCCTCTCGGGGGCACCTCCTACGAGCAGTACTTC. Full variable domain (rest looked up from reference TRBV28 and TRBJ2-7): DVKVTQSSRYLVKRTGEKVFLECVQDMDHENMFWYRQDPGLGLRLIYFSYDVKMKEKGDIPEGYSVSREKKERFSLILESASTNQTSMYLCASSPLGGTSYEQYFGPGTRLTVT.

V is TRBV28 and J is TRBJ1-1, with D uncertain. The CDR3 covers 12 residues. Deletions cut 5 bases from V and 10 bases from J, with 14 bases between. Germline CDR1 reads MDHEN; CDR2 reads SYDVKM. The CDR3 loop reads CASSVSLKGAFF. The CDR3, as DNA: TGTGCCAGCAGTGTATCCTTAAAAGGAGCTTTCTTT.

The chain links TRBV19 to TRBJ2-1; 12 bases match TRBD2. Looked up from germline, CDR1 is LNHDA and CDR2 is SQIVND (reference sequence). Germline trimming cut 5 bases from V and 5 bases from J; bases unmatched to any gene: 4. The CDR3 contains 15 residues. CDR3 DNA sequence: TGTGCCAGTAGTGCCCTAGCGGGGGGGGACAATGAGCAGTTCTTC. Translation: CASSALAGGDNEQFF. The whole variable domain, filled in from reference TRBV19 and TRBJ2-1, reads DGGITQSPKYLFRKEGQNVTLSCEQNLNHDAMYWYRQDPGQGLRLIYYSQIVNDFQKGDIAEGYSVSREKKESFPLTVTSAQKNPTAFYLCASSALAGGDNEQFFGPGTRLTVL.

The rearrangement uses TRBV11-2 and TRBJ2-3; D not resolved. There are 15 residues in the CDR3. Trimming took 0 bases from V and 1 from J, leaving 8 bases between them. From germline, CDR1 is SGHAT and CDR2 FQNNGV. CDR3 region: CASSLEVRGTDTQYF. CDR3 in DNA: TGTGCCAGCAGCTTAGAGGTTAGGGGCACAGATACGCAGTATTTT.

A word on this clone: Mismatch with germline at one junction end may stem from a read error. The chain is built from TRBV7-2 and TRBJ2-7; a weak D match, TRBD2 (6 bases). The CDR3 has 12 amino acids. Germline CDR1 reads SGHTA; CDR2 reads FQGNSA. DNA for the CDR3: TGTGCCAGCAGCTTTCCTCGTTCGGGACTTAGGTTC. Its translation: CASSFPRSGLRF. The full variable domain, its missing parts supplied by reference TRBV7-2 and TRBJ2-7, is GAGVSQSPSNKVTEKGKDVELRCDPISGHTALYWYRQSLGQGLEFLIYFQGNSAPDKSGLPSDRFSAERTGGSVSTLTIQRTQQEDSAVYLCASSFPRSGLRFGPGTRLTVT.

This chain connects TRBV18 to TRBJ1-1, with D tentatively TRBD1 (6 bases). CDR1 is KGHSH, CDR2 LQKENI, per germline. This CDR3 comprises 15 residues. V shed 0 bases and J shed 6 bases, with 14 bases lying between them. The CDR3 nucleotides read TGTGCCAGCTCACCACCGAGCGGGGGGCGGTCTGAAGCTTTCTTT. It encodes CASSPPSGGRSEAFF.

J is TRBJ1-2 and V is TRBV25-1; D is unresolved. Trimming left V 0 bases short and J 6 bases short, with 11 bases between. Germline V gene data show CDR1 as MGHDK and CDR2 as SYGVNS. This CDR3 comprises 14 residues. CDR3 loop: CASSEYGRRDGYTF. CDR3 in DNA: TGTGCCAGCAGTGAATATGGTCGGAGGGATGGCTACACCTTC.

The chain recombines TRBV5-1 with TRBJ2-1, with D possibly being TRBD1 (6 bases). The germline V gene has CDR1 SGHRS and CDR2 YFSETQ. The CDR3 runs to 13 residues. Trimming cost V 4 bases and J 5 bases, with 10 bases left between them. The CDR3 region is CASSHGGDNEQFF. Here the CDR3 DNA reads TGCGCCAGCAGCCATGGGGGCGACAATGAGCAGTTCTTC.

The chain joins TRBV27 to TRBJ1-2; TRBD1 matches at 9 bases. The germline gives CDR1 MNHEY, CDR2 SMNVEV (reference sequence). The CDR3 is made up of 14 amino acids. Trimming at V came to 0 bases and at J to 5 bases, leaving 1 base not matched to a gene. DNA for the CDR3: TGTGCCAGCAGTTTATCAGGGACAGGGTATGGCTACACCTTC. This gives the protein CASSLSGTGYGYTF.